The 14 T cell receptor beta chains presented below share a single source sample, sequenced in a study of T cell repertoires in cytomegalovirus infection. One entry per CDR3 protein, called by TCRdb with MiXCR from the reads. The sample carries about 460,000 distinct CDR3 sequences, about 10% recorded once. The sample consisted of PBMCs. All receptors derive from a human donor in good health (CMV status not recorded). Some clones in this sample may be carry-over from other donors' samples.

In this sample, this clonotype turned up many times. The rearrangement joins TRBV27 to TRBJ1-1; possibly TRBD1 for D (6 bases). The CDR3 sequence is 16 residues long. Looked up from germline, CDR1 is MNHEY and CDR2 is SMNVEV (reference sequence). V was clipped by 0 bases and J by 1 base, with 12 bases between them. The chain's CDR3 is CASSLSEGGPNTEAFF. The CDR3 coding sequence is TGTGCCAGCAGTTTATCGGAGGGGGGCCCGAACACTGAAGCTTTCTTT.

This clonotype came up a few times. The V and J genes are TRBV4-2 and TRBJ1-2; possible D gene TRBD1, 5 bases. CDR1 is LGHNA, CDR2 YNFKEQ, per germline. The CDR3 is 16 amino acids. With 0 bases removed from V and 0 bases from J, the gap between germline ends came to 11 bases. The CDR3 bases are TGTGCCAGCAGCCAAGAGGTCCCAGGGTCTAACTATGGCTACACCTTC. Its translation is CASSQEVPGSNYGYTF.

This clonotype has only a few counts. V and J are TRBV11-2 and TRBJ2-5, with 9 bases that match TRBD2. Per the germline V gene, CDR1 is SGHAT and CDR2 is FQNNGV. The V segment lost 0 bases and the J segment 5 bases; nucleotides outside the gene matches: 7. The CDR3 loop spans 16 amino acids. The CDR3 bases are TGTGCCAGCAGCTTAGATAGGGCGGGAGGGGGGGAGACCCAGTACTTC. Amino acid sequence: CASSLDRAGGGETQYF.

This clonotype was counted ten times or more. The chain carries TRBV19 and TRBJ1-1; the match to TRBD1 covers 9 bases. Per germline, CDR1 LNHDA and CDR2 SQIVND (reference sequence). The CDR3 spans 15 residues. After removal of 3 bases from V and 2 bases from J, the junction contained 4 bases not matched to a gene. The chain's CDR3 is CASSITGGRNTEAFF. The CDR3, as DNA: TGTGCCAGTAGTATTACAGGGGGCCGAAACACTGAAGCTTTCTTT.

This chain uses TRBV5-1 with TRBJ1-4, with D uncertain. Germline CDR1 is SGHRS and CDR2 is YFSETQ. V was clipped by 5 bases and J by 2 bases, with 10 bases between them. The CDR3 is made up of 14 amino acids. CDR3 coding DNA: TGCGCCAGCAGTGACACCGCGACTAATGAAAAACTGTTTTTT. It yields the protein CASSDTATNEKLFF.

The table lists this clonotype with many counts. The chain employs TRBV5-5 and TRBJ1-6; 9 nucleotides match TRBD1. CDR3 length: 15 residues. With V trimmed by 1 base and J by 9 bases, 5 bases remained unmatched. Germline V gene sequence: CDR1 SGHKS, CDR2 YYEKEE (reference sequence). The CDR3 protein is CASSLSRTGVSPLHF. DNA for the CDR3: TGTGCCAGCAGCTTGAGTAGGACAGGGGTTTCACCCCTCCACTTT.

The rearrangement links TRBV9 to TRBJ1-1, with D possibly matching TRBD1 (6 bases). The germline CDR1 and CDR2 sequences are SGDLS and YYNGEE. The CDR3 contains 16 residues. The V gene lost 0 bases and the J gene lost 5 bases, with 17 bases spanning the gap. The CDR3 loop reads CASSVATQGSGTEAFF. CDR3 nucleotides: TGTGCCAGCAGCGTAGCTACACAGGGTTCGGGGACTGAAGCTTTCTTT.

This clonotype was detected ten times or more. The chain has TRBV7-6 and TRBJ2-2, with TRBD1 identical over 9 bases. The V gene end was trimmed by 6 bases and the J gene end by 4 bases; junction bases not matched to a gene: 15. Germline assignment: CDR1 SGHVS and CDR2 FNYEAQ. The CDR3 is made up of 18 amino acids. The CDR3 coding sequence is TGTGCCAGCAGGAAAACGCTGGGGACAGGGCCGGCCACCGGGGAGCTGTTTTTT. Protein sequence: CASRKTLGTGPATGELFF.

This clonotype appeared many times. The rearrangement uses TRBV7-2 and TRBJ2-5; D unclear. The CDR3 covers 13 residues. V shed 1 base and J shed 5 bases, with 8 bases lying between them. Germline loops: CDR1 SGHTA, CDR2 FQGNSA. Here the CDR3 reads CASSLGIKETQYF. CDR3 coding DNA: TGTGCCAGCAGCTTAGGCATTAAGGAGACCCAGTACTTC.

This clonotype showed up many times. The chain recombines TRBV11-1 with TRBJ2-2, with 7 bases fitting TRBD1. With V trimmed by 6 bases and J by 3 bases, 13 bases remained unmatched. The V gene's germline CDR1 is SGHAT and CDR2 FQDESV (reference sequence). This CDR3 has 17 residues. The chain's CDR3 is CASSFQQGRAHTGELFF. The CDR3 DNA sequence: TGTGCCAGCAGTTTTCAACAGGGGCGGGCCCACACCGGGGAGCTGTTTTTT.

This chain uses TRBV5-5 with TRBJ2-3; D may be TRBD1 or TRBD2 (5 bases each). Germline V CDR1 and CDR2: SGHKS, YYEKEE (reference sequence). V shed 3 bases and J shed 3 bases, with 11 bases lying between them. The CDR3 is made up of 14 amino acids. CDR3 DNA: TGTGCCAGCAGCTCCGAGGGGCCGACAGATACGCAGTATTTT. It specifies CASSSEGPTDTQYF.

This clonotype occurred many times. The chain is built from TRBV20-1 and TRBJ1-2, with TRBD1 identical over 7 bases. Germline V gene data show CDR1 as DFQATT and CDR2 as SNEGSKA (reference sequence). V shed 6 bases, J shed 7 bases, and the junction held 14 bases outside the gene matches. This CDR3 is built from 14 residues. CDR3 in amino acids: CSAQGEGGLGGYTF. The CDR3 DNA follows: TGCAGTGCGCAGGGGGAGGGCGGTTTAGGTGGCTACACCTTC.

This clonotype was seen more than once but under ten times. This chain uses TRBV5-4 with TRBJ2-7, with 11 positions matching TRBD1. J gave up 5 bases and V 4 bases, and 2 bases lay outside the gene matches. CDR3 length equals 13 residues. Germline V gene data show CDR1 as SGHNT and CDR2 as YYREEE (reference sequence). CDR3 protein: CASSRTGGDEQYF. The CDR3 bases are TGTGCCAGCAGCAGGACAGGGGGCGACGAGCAGTACTTC.

This clonotype was seen at least ten times. J is TRBJ1-1 and V is TRBV5-1; maybe TRBD1 (6 bases). The CDR3 loop spans 16 amino acids. Looked up from germline, CDR1 is SGHRS and CDR2 is YFSETQ. Trimming left V 4 bases short and J 3 bases short, with 19 bases between. The chain's CDR3 is CASSPSGQASDTEAFF. CDR3 DNA: TGCGCCAGCAGCCCGTCGGGACAAGCTAGCGACACTGAAGCTTTCTTT.